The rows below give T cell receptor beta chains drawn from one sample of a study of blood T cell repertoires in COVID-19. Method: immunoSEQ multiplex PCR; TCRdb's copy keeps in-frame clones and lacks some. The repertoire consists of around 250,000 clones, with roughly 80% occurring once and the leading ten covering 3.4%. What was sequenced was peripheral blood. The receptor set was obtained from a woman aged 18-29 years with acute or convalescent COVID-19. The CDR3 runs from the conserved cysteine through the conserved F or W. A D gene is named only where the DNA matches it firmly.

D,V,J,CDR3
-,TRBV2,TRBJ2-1,CASTSQGSYNEQFF
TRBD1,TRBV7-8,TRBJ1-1,CASSLRQGVTEAFF
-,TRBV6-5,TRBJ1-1,CASSYSIDTTEAFF
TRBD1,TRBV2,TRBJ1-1,CASSGQGNTEAFF
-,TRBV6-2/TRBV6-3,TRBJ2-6,CASSYGQEPISGANVLTF
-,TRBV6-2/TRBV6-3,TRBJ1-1,CASSYQLDTENTEAFF
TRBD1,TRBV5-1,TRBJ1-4,CASSFGQGWNEKLFF
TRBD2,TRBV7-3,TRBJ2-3,CASSLTVTSGTDTQYF
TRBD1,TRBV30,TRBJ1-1,CAWTGDSTVNTEAFF
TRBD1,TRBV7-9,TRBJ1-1,CASSSRDRESSGTEAFF
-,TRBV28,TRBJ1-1,CASGVGAATEAFF
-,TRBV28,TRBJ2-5,CASRETQGHQETQYF
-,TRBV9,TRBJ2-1,CASSVDWLVGDGEQFF
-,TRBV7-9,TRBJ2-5,CASSLPPHETQYF
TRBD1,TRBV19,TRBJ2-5,CASQGVTETQYF
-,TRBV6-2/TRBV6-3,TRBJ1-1,CASSYSGLAFF
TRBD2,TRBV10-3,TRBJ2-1,CAISDRLGSLAGVTHEQFF
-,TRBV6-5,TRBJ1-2,CASRWTEANYGYTF
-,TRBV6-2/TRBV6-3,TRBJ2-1,CASSKPTGGQFF
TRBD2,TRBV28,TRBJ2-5,CASSFGLAGDPETQYF
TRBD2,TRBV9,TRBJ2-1,CASSVVGSGSNEQFF
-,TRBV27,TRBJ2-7,CASSLSVSYEQYF
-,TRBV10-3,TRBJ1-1,CAISLTGNTEAFF
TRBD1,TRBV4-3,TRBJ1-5,CASSQEGTGGNQPQHF
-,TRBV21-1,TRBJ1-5,CASSKPQGARIQCPKNYSNQPQHF
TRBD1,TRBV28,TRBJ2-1,CASNGQGISPTAMRNEQFF
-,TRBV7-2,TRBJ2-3,CASSLFREVADTQYF
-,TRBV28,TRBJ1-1,CASSGTRDTEAFF
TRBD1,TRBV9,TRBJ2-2,CASSPWDRLTGELFF
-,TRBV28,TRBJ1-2,CASSLGGFRLGGYTF
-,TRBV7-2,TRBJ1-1,CASNFLGAVAEAFF
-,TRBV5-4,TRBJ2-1,CASSARDEQFF